This T cell receptor (beta chain) was identified during a study of identical twins. Each CDR3 protein is one row after TCRdb ran MiXCR on the 5' RACE reads. This table holds 200,000 or so distinct CDR3 sequences, 6.5% to 8.5% found once. V dropped 4 bases and J dropped 3 bases, with 10 bases sitting between them. Germline-derived CDR1 and CDR2 are GTSNPN and SVGIG (reference sequence). This CDR3 contains 14 residues. The sample also formed part of further work on yellow fever vaccine responses in identical twins.

The sequenced material came from memory (CD45RO+) T cells sorted from blood. The clonotype comes from a woman aged 18-29 years in good health. The chain employs TRBV30 and TRBJ2-6; possibly TRBD1 for D (5 bases). CDR3 region: CAWTIQGGANVLTF. CDR3 DNA sequence: TGTGCCTGGACCATCCAGGGTGGGGCCAACGTCCTGACTTTC.